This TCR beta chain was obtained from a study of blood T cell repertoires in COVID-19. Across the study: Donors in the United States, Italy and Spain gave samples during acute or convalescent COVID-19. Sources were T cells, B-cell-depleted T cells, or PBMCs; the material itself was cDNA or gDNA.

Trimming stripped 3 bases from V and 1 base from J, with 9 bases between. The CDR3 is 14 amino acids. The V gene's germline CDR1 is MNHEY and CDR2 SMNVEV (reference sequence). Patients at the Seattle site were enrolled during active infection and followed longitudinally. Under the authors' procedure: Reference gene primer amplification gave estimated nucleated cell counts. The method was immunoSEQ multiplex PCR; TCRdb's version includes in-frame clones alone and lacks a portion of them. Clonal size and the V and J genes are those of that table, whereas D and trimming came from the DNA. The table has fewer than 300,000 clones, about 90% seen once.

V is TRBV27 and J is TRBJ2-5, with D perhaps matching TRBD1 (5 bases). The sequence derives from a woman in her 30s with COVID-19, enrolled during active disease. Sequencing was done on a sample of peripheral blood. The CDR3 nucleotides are TGTGCCAGCAGTTTCAGGGATCCCCAAGAGACCCAGTACTTC. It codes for CASSFRDPQETQYF.